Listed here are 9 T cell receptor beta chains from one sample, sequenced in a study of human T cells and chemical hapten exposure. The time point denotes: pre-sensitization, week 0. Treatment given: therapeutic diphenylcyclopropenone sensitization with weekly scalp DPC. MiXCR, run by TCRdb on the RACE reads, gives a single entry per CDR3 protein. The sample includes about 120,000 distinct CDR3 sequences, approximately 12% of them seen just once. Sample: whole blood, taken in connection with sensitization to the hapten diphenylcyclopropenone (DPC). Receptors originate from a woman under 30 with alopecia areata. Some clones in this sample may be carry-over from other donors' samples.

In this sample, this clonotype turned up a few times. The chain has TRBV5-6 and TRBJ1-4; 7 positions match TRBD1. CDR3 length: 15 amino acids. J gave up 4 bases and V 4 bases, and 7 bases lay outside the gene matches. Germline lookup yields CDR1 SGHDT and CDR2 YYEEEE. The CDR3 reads CASSPQGGLNEKLFF. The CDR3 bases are TGTGCCAGCAGCCCGCAGGGGGGTCTTAATGAAAAACTGTTTTTT. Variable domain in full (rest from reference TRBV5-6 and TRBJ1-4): DAGVTQSPTHLIKTRGQQVTLRCSPKSGHDTVSWYQQALGQGPQFIFQYYEEEERQRGNFPDRFSGHQFPNYSSELNVNALLLGDSALYLCASSPQGGLNEKLFFGSGTQLSVL.

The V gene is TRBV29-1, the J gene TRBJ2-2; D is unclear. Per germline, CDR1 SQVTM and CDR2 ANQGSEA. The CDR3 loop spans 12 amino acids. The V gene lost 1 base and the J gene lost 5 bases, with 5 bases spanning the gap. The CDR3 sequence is CSVEGGTGELFF. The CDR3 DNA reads TGCAGCGTTGAAGGGGGTACCGGGGAGCTGTTTTTT.

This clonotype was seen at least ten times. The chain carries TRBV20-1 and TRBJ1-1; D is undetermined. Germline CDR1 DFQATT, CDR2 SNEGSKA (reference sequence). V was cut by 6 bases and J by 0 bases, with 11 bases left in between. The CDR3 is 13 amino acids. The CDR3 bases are TGCAGTGCGATAATGACCGTGAACACTGAAGCTTTCTTT. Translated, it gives CSAIMTVNTEAFF.

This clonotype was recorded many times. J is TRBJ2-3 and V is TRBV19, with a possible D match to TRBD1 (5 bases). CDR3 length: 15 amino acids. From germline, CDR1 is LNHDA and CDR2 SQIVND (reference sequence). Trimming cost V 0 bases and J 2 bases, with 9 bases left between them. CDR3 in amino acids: CASSIDARATDTQYF. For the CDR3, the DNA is TGTGCCAGTAGTATAGATGCCAGGGCCACAGATACGCAGTATTTT.

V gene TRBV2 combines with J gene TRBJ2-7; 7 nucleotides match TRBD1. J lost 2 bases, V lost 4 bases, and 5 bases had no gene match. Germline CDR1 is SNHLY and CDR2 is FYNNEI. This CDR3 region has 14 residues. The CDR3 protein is CASSGLGQTYEQYF. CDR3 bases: TGTGCCAGCAGTGGGTTGGGACAGACCTACGAGCAGTACTTC.

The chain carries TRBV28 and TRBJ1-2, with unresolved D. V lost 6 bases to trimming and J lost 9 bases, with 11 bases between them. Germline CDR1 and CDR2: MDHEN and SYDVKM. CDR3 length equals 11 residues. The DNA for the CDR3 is TGTGCCAGCAGAGTCGAGACAAGCTACACCTTC. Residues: CASRVETSYTF.

The CDR3 here is CASSLEQYYGYTF. In DNA form, the CDR3 reads TGTGCCAGCAGCTTAGAACAGTATTATGGCTACACCTTC. This chain uses TRBV7-2 with TRBJ1-2; no firm D call. This CDR3 spans 13 amino acids. Per the germline V gene, CDR1 is SGHTA and CDR2 is FQGNSA. The germline V and J ends were trimmed by 1 base and 5 bases, with 8 bases remaining between them.

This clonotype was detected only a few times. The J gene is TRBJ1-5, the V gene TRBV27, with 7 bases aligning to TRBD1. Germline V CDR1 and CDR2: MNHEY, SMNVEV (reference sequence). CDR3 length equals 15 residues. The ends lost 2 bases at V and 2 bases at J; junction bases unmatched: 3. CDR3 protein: CASSLLGQGNQPQHF. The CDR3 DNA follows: TGTGCCAGCAGTTTACTTGGACAGGGCAATCAGCCCCAGCATTTT.

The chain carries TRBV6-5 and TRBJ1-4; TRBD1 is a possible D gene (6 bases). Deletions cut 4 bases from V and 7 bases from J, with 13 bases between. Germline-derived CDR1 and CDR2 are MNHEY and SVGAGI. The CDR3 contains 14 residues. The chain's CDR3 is CASSWGPRTEKLFF. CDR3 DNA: TGTGCCAGCAGTTGGGGGCCTAGGACTGAAAAACTGTTTTTT.